This T cell receptor (beta chain) was found in a study of control samples from healthy donors and cancer patients. The CDR3 extends over 12 amino acids. Trimming removed 8 bases from V and 0 bases from J, with 7 bases in between. Sequenced by immunoSEQ multiplex PCR; TCRdb stores in-frame clones only, minus some. The table shows about 180,000 clones, with around 89% occurring only once. The clonotype originates from a woman between 45 and 65 years old in good health. The chain combines TRBV12-3 or TRBV12-4 with TRBJ1-1; D gene ambiguous. Sequencing used blood. CDR3 region: CASLKMNTEAFF. The CDR3 DNA follows: TGTGCCAGCCTAAAAATGAACACTGAAGCTTTCTTT.